The source of this T cell receptor beta chain is a study of brain metastases from non-small cell lung cancer. The method was immunoSEQ multiplex PCR; TCRdb's version includes in-frame clones alone and lacks a portion of them. The sample comprises 650 to 950 clones, around four fifths of which are singletons, and 9.1% rests with the top ten. Study observations and caveats: Brain metastases had lower T-cell infiltration than primary tumors.

Regarding this clone: As yet, its antigen is unknown.

The sample comprised tissue from a brain metastasis. This receptor was taken from a donor aged 40 or over with non-small cell lung cancer.

CDR3 nucleotide sequence: TGTGCCAGCAGCTTAAGTGTTAGTCCAGATACGCAGTATTTT. Its translation is CASSLSVSPDTQYF. The chain links TRBV7-3 to TRBJ2-3; D gene unclear. V was clipped by 1 base and J by 4 bases, with 9 bases between them. The CDR3 loop spans 14 amino acids. Germline-derived CDR1 and CDR2 are SGHTA and FQGTGA.